The 24 T cell receptor beta chains in this list originate from one sample, sequenced in a study of CD8 T cells in ankylosing spondylitis (dated by TCRdb to the late 2010s). What the research found in general, with its limitations: Blood from ankylosing spondylitis patients appeared to be characterized by a TCR beta motif composed of several highly homologous amino acid variants.

The library was made by 5' RACE. The data were produced on an Illumina HiSeq 2500. TCRdb ran its own pipeline on the public reads, namely fastp trimming at Q25 and MiXCR clone calling, and kept in-frame beta chains. Each record represents a unique CDR3 protein, reported with the most common genes and DNA among its rows. Across this sample there are fewer than 750,000 distinct CDR3 sequences, with around a fifth seen only once. Together, the top ten hold 15% to 20% of the sample. The antigens of these receptors remain unknown. The sequencing input was blood, either unsorted or a sorted T cell fraction (not recorded which). Source of these receptors: a male donor with ankylosing spondylitis.

V and J are TRBV27 and TRBJ2-7; 7 nucleotides match TRBD2. From germline, CDR1 is MNHEY and CDR2 SMNVEV (reference sequence). The CDR3 is 13 residues long. J lost 4 bases, V lost 5 bases, and 5 bases had no gene match. CDR3 coding DNA: TGTGCCAGCAGTATGGGGGGGGTTTACGAGCAGTACTTC. It translates to CASSMGGVYEQYF.

This clonotype appeared a few times. This sequence joins TRBV7-9 and TRBJ2-1; 13 positions match TRBD2. Germline lookup yields CDR1 SEHNR and CDR2 FQNEAQ (reference sequence). With V trimmed by 4 bases and J by 12 bases, 6 bases remained unmatched. The CDR3 contains 14 residues. The CDR3 loop reads CASSSGLAGQGQFF. CDR3 coding DNA: TGTGCCAGCAGCTCGGGACTAGCGGGGCAGGGGCAGTTCTTC.

With respect to this clonotype: No conserved phenylalanine or tryptophan is present at the end of the CDR3, so a read error is the likely explanation. The chain employs TRBV20-1 and TRBJ1-1; 7 nucleotides line up with TRBD1. The length of the CDR3 is 15 residues. The J segment lost 4 bases and the V segment lost 2 bases, leaving 10 bases of the junction unmatched. The germline gives CDR1 DFQATT, CDR2 SNEGSKA (reference sequence). DNA of the CDR3: TGCAGTGCTAGACAAGACCCGACAGGGCGCACTGAAGCTTTCCTT. It yields the protein CSARQDPTGRTEAFL.

The CDR3 nucleotides read TGCAGTGCTATCTCACTAGCGACTAGCACAGATACGCAGTATTTT. Protein: CSAISLATSTDTQYF. The rearrangement links TRBV20-1 to TRBJ2-3, with 7 bases matching TRBD2. V lost 4 bases, J lost 0 bases, and 7 bases stayed unmatched. Germline V gives CDR1 DFQATT, CDR2 SNEGSKA (reference sequence). The CDR3 consists of 15 residues.

J is TRBJ1-5 and V is TRBV20-1, with D unclear. CDR1 and CDR2 from the germline V gene are DFQATT and SNEGSKA (reference sequence). Trimming removed 1 base from V and 0 bases from J, with 10 bases in between. The CDR3 sequence is 15 residues long. DNA for the CDR3: TGCAGTGCTAGAGTGGGAGCAAATAGCAATCAGCCCCAGCATTTT. Translated, it gives CSARVGANSNQPQHF.

The chain uses TRBV5-8 and TRBJ2-2, with D tentatively TRBD2 (5 bases). Deletions cut 5 bases from V and 1 base from J, with 12 bases between. Germline loops: CDR1 SGHTS, CDR2 YDEGEE. The CDR3 contains 15 residues. DNA for the CDR3: TGTGCCAGCAGACCTGGGAGCCGGAACACCGGGGAGCTGTTTTTT. It codes for CASRPGSRNTGELFF.

CDR3 protein: CASSLGGTAMNTEAFF. The CDR3 DNA is TGCGCCAGCAGCTTGGGGGGGACAGCCATGAACACTGAAGCTTTCTTT. The J gene is TRBJ1-1, the V gene TRBV5-1, with 7 positions matching TRBD1. The CDR3 spans 16 residues. V was clipped by 0 bases and J by 0 bases; unmatched bases: 5. The germline gives CDR1 SGHRS, CDR2 YFSETQ.

In this sample, this clonotype turned up many times. The V gene is TRBV7-9, the J gene TRBJ2-2; D uncertain. CDR1 is SEHNR and CDR2 is FQNEAQ in the germline V gene (reference sequence). This CDR3 has 14 amino acids. Trimming removed 1 base at V and 4 bases at J, with 7 bases between. DNA of the CDR3: TGTGCCAGCAGCTTAGGAGGAGCCACCGGGGAGCTGTTTTTT. This codes for CASSLGGATGELFF.

The chain recombines TRBV12-3 or TRBV12-4 with TRBJ2-1, with D perhaps TRBD1 (5 bases). The CDR3 contains 14 residues. Between the trimmed V and J ends, which lost 3 bases and 8 bases, there was a span of 14 bases. CDR3 loop: CASSFQSGLDEQFF. CDR3 sequence (DNA): TGTGCCAGCAGTTTCCAGTCAGGGCTAGATGAGCAGTTCTTC.

Written as DNA, the CDR3 is TGTGCCAGCAGCCCGGGTTTATGGACGGCTAGCGGGAGGGAAGAGACCCAGTACTTC. Its protein is CASSPGLWTASGREETQYF. J is TRBJ2-5 and V is TRBV4-2; TRBD2 matches 12 bases. There are 19 residues in the CDR3. Germline loops: CDR1 LGHNA, CDR2 YNFKEQ. The V and J ends lost 4 bases and 3 bases, in that order; junction bases with no gene match: 15.

The rearrangement joins TRBV7-2 to TRBJ2-7; D is possibly TRBD2 (5 bases). The CDR3 covers 16 residues. Deletions cut 1 base from V and 4 bases from J, with 17 bases between. CDR1 is SGHTA, CDR2 FQGNSA, per germline. CDR3 sequence reads: CASSLGFGADLYEQYF. The CDR3 nucleotides read TGTGCCAGCAGCTTAGGGTTTGGAGCGGATCTATACGAGCAGTACTTC.

This clonotype showed up just a few times. The rearrangement uses TRBV12-3 or TRBV12-4 and TRBJ1-2; D possibly corresponds to TRBD1 (5 bases). This CDR3 spans 13 amino acids. The V and J ends lost 5 bases and 1 base respectively, with 8 bases between them. The CDR3, as DNA: TGTGCCAGCAGTCACGGGGGTAACTATGGCTACACCTTC. Its protein is CASSHGGNYGYTF.

This clonotype was seen only a few times. The chain recombines TRBV20-1 with TRBJ1-1; unclear D gene. The V end lost 0 bases, the J end lost 5 bases, and 13 bases lay between the germline ends. The CDR3 contains 14 residues. Germline assignment: CDR1 DFQATT and CDR2 SNEGSKA (reference sequence). The CDR3: CSARDRVIQTEAFF. The CDR3 nucleotides are TGCAGTGCTAGAGATAGAGTCATACAGACTGAAGCTTTCTTT.

The chain combines TRBV11-2 with TRBJ2-1, with D possibly being TRBD2 (6 bases). The length of the CDR3 is 15 residues. The V and J ends lost 6 bases and 4 bases respectively, with 16 bases between them. In germline, CDR1 is SGHAT, CDR2 FQNNGV. The CDR3 loop is CASSRSGSTYNEQFF. In DNA form, the CDR3 reads TGTGCCAGCAGTCGCTCCGGGAGTACTTACAATGAGCAGTTCTTC.

This clonotype was counted a few times. The J gene is TRBJ1-1, the V gene TRBV7-9; TRBD1 is a possible D gene (5 bases). The CDR3 is 14 amino acids. CDR1 is SEHNR and CDR2 is FQNEAQ in the germline V gene (reference sequence). The V and J ends lost 3 bases and 0 bases respectively, with 8 bases between them. The CDR3 region has the DNA TGTGCCAGCAGCTTGACAGCCGTGAACACTGAAGCTTTCTTT. Translating it yields CASSLTAVNTEAFF.

The chain couples TRBV20-1 to TRBJ2-7; TRBD1 might be the D (6 bases). The V gene lost 1 base and the J gene lost 4 bases, with 14 bases spanning the gap. From germline, CDR1 is DFQATT and CDR2 SNEGSKA (reference sequence). The length of the CDR3 is 14 residues. The CDR3: CSARGPRGGYEQYF. The CDR3 region has the DNA TGCAGTGCTAGAGGACCCAGGGGTGGTTACGAGCAGTACTTC.

Many counts were recorded for this clonotype. The gene calls are TRBV5-1 and TRBJ2-3; TRBD1 agrees at 9 bases. Germline CDR1 and CDR2: SGHRS and YFSETQ. The CDR3 has 15 residues. Trimming took 4 bases from V and 1 from J; bases not matched to a gene: 4. The CDR3 DNA is TGCGCCAGCAGCCTGGGACAGGGAGGCACAGATACGCAGTATTTT. This codes for CASSLGQGGTDTQYF. The entire variable domain, with the rest obtained from reference TRBV5-1 and TRBJ2-3, is as follows: KAGVTQTPRYLIKTRGQQVTLSCSPISGHRSVSWYQQTPGQGLQFLFEYFSETQRNKGNFPGRFSGRQFSNSRSEMNVSTLELGDSALYLCASSLGQGGTDTQYFGPGTRLTVL.

This chain joins TRBV20-1 and TRBJ2-3; 9 bases line up with TRBD2. Unmatched junction bases numbered 5, after V lost 2 bases and J lost 5 bases. This CDR3 is 14 amino acids long. The germline V gene has CDR1 DFQATT and CDR2 SNEGSKA (reference sequence). CDR3 DNA: TGCAGTGCTAGAAAGTCTAGCGGGGAAGATACGCAGTATTTT. Its translation is CSARKSSGEDTQYF.

This clonotype was recorded a few times. J is TRBJ2-5 and V is TRBV5-6; the D is unclear. There are 15 residues in the CDR3. The germline V gene encodes CDR1 SGHDT and CDR2 YYEEEE. V lost 2 bases and J lost 5, with 16 bases in between. DNA of the CDR3: TGTGCCAGCAGCTTTCGGACCGTATGGCGGGAGACCCAGTACTTC. Its protein is CASSFRTVWRETQYF.

The table lists this clonotype with a few counts. V and J are TRBV4-1 and TRBJ2-1; 11 positions agree with TRBD2. V lost 3 bases, J lost 10 bases, and 11 bases stayed unmatched. This CDR3 has 16 amino acids. The germline gives CDR1 MGHRA, CDR2 YSYEKL. CDR3: CASSHTGLAAGGEQFF. The CDR3 DNA sequence: TGCGCCAGCAGCCATACGGGACTAGCGGCAGGGGGGGAGCAGTTCTTC.

The CDR3 spells CSARNTLGQGFSYEQYF. CDR3 in DNA: TGCAGTGCTAGAAATACACTGGGACAGGGATTTTCCTACGAGCAGTACTTC. The chain uses TRBV20-1 and TRBJ2-7, with TRBD1 matching 9 bases. There are 17 residues in the CDR3. Germline CDR1 and CDR2: DFQATT and SNEGSKA (reference sequence). V was pared by 2 bases and J by 1 base, with 12 bases of the junction left unmatched.

The chain combines TRBV3-1 with TRBJ2-2; 8 bases fit TRBD2. This CDR3 has 16 residues. Per the germline V gene, CDR1 is LGHDT and CDR2 is YNNKEL (reference sequence). V shed 4 bases and J 7 bases; nucleotides not matched to a gene: 11. CDR3 bases: TGTGCCAGCAGCCCTCGGTCAGCGGGAGCTGACGGGGAGCTGTTTTTT. It codes for CASSPRSAGADGELFF. The variable domain in full, with the rest retrieved from reference TRBV3-1 and TRBJ2-2, is DTAVSQTPKYLVTQMGNDKSIKCEQNLGHDTMYWYKQDSKKFLKIMFSYNNKELIINETVPNRFSPKSPDKAHLNLHINSLELGDSAVYFCASSPRSAGADGELFFGEGSRLTVL.

This clonotype was seen many times. J is TRBJ1-5 and V is TRBV7-9, with TRBD1 as a possible D gene (6 bases). Trimming pared 5 bases from V and 6 bases from J, leaving 11 bases between. The CDR3 runs 13 residues. Germline CDR1 SEHNR, CDR2 FQNEAQ (reference sequence). This CDR3 reads CASSRTGSQPQHF. Written as DNA, the CDR3 is TGTGCCAGCAGCCGAACAGGGAGTCAGCCCCAGCATTTT.

The chain uses TRBV12-3 or TRBV12-4 and TRBJ2-1; D not resolved. The CDR3 totals 11 residues. Trimming shortened V by 8 bases and J by 9 bases, and 11 bases separated the two germline ends. The CDR3 region has the DNA TGTGCCAGCGGATCATTTGGTGAGCAGTTCTTC. Translation gives CASGSFGEQFF.